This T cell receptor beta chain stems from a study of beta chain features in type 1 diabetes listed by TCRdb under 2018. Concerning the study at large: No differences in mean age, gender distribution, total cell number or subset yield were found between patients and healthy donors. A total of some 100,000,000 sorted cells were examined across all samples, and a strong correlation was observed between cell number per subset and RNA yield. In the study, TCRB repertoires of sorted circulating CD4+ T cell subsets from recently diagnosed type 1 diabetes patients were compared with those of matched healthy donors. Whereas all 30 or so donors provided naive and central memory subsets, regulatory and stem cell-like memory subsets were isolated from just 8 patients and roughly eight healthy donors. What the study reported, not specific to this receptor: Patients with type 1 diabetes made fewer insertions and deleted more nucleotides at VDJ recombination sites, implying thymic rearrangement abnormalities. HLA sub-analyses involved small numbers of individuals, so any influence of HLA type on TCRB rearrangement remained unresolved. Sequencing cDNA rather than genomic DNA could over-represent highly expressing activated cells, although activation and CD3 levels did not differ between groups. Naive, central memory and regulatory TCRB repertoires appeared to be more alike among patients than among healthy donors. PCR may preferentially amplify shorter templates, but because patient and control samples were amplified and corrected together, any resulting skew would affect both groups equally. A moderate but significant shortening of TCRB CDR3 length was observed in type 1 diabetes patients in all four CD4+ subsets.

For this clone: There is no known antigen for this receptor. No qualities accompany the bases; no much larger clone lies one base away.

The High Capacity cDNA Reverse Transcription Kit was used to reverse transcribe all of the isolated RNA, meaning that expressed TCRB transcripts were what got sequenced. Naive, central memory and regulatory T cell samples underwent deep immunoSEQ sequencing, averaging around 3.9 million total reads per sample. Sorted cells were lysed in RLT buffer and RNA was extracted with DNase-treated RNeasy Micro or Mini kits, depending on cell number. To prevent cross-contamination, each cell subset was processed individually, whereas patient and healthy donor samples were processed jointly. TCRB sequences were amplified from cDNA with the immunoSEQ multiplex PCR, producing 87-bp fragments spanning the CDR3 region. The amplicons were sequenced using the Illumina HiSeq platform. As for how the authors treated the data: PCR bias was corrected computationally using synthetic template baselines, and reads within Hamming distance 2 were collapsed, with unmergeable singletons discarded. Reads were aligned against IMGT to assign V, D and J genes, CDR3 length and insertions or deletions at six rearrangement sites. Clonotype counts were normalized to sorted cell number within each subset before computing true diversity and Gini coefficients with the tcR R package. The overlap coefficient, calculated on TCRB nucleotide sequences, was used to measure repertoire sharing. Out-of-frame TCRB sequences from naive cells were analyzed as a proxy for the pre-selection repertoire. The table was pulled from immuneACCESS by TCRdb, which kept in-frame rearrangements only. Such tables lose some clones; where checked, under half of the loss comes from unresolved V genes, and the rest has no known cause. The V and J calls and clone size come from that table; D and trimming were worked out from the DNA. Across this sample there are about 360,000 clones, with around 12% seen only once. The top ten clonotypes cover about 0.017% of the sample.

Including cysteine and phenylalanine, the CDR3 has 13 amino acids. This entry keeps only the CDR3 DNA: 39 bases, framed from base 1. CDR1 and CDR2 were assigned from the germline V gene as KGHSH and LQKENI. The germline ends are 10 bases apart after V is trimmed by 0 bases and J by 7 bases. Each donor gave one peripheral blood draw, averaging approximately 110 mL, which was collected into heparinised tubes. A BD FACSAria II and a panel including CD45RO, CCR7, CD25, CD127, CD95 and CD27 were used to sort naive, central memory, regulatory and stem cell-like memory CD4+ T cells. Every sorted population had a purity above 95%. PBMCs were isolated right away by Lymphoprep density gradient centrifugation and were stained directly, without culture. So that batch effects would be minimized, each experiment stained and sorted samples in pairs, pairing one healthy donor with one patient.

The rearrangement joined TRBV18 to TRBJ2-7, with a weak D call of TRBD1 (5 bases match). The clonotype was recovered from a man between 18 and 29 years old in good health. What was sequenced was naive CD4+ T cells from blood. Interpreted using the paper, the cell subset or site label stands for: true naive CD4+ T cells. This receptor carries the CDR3 CASSPPQGNEQYF. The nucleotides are TGTGCCAGCTCACCACCCCAGGGAAATGAGCAGTACTTC.